The next 19 T cell receptor beta chains were all read from a single sample in a study of blood T cell repertoires in COVID-19 (dated by TCRdb to 2018 to 2020). Receptor libraries were prepared by the immunoSEQ multiplex PCR assay. What TCRdb holds here is the immuneACCESS table cut down to in-frame rearrangements. Part of the clones is not present; checked against another copy, under half of the missing clones reflect an unresolved V gene, and the others are unexplained. The sample data list 200,000 to 300,000 clones, and 88% of these were observed just once. The ten largest clones add up to 1.2% of the sample. Sequencing used PBMCs or T cells enriched from blood (not recorded which). The source is a middle-aged woman with acute COVID-19.

This chain uses TRBV12-5 with TRBJ2-3; TRBD2 aligns across 10 bases. The CDR3 runs to 17 residues. The J segment lost 0 bases and the V segment lost 5 bases, leaving 8 bases of the junction unmatched. Germline CDR1 LGHNT, CDR2 FRNRAP. CDR3 coding DNA: TGTGCTAGTGGTCCCAACCGACTAGCGGGTAGCACAGATACGCAGTATTTT. It codes for CASGPNRLAGSTDTQYF.

The chain links TRBV3-1 (or the pseudogene TRBV3-2) to TRBJ1-1; D perhaps matches TRBD1 (6 bases). The V end lost 0 bases, the J end lost 7 bases, and 12 bases lay between the germline ends. There are 14 residues in the CDR3. The V gene's germline CDR1 is LGHDT and CDR2 YNNKEL (reference sequence). The CDR3 loop reads CASSQDGQPNEAFF. The CDR3 DNA is TGTGCCAGCAGCCAAGACGGACAGCCCAATGAAGCTTTCTTT.

The CDR3 region is CASPAWVRSYNEQFF. The CDR3, as DNA: TGTGCCAGCCCGGCTTGGGTGAGGAGCTACAATGAGCAGTTCTTC. This rearrangement joins TRBV27 to TRBJ2-1, with no clear D. The CDR3 runs to 15 residues. The germline V gene encodes CDR1 MNHEY and CDR2 SMNVEV (reference sequence). The ends were cut back, 8 bases at V and 3 bases at J, with 17 bases in the middle.

In this sample, this clone turned up a few times. This rearrangement joins TRBV7-2 to TRBJ2-3; D is uncertain. The V end lost 1 base, the J end lost 8 bases, and 16 bases lay between the germline ends. Germline lookup yields CDR1 SGHTA and CDR2 FQGNSA. The CDR3 totals 15 residues. Here the CDR3 reads CASSLDSPSLGTQYF. The CDR3 DNA sequence: TGTGCCAGCAGCTTAGATTCACCTAGTCTGGGTACGCAGTATTTT.

V is TRBV5-6 and J is TRBJ1-4; no definite D call. CDR1 is SGHDT, CDR2 YYEEEE, per germline. V was trimmed by 1 base and J by 0 bases, leaving 7 bases between them. This CDR3 comprises 15 residues. The CDR3: CASSLWAATNEKLFF. CDR3 nucleotide sequence: TGTGCCAGCAGCTTGTGGGCTGCAACTAATGAAAAACTGTTTTTT.

The chain has TRBV3-1 (or the pseudogene TRBV3-2) and TRBJ2-1; perhaps TRBD2 as D (5 bases). This CDR3 has 13 amino acids. Germline V gene lookup returns CDR1 LGHDT and CDR2 YNNKEL (reference sequence). The ends were cut back, 7 bases at V and 10 bases at J, with 17 bases in the middle. CDR3 in amino acids: CASTPSTDYEQFF. The CDR3 DNA reads as TGTGCCAGCACTCCTAGCACCGATTACGAGCAGTTCTTC.

This clone was observed a few times. Here the CDR3 reads CASSSKGRLNYGYTF. In DNA form, the CDR3 reads TGTGCCAGCAGTTCTAAGGGGCGACTGAACTATGGCTACACCTTC. The V and J genes are TRBV27 and TRBJ1-2; D may be TRBD1 (5 bases). Germline assignment: CDR1 MNHEY and CDR2 SMNVEV (reference sequence). The CDR3 runs 15 residues. Trimming removed 4 bases at V and 2 bases at J, with 14 bases between.

This chain joins TRBV4-2 and TRBJ1-3, with D tentatively TRBD1 (6 bases). The CDR3 runs 17 residues. Germline assignment: CDR1 LGHNA and CDR2 YNFKEQ. V lost 0 bases and J lost 4, with 16 bases in between. The CDR3 protein is CASSQDPPGAAGNTIYF. Written as DNA, the CDR3 is TGTGCCAGCAGCCAAGACCCGCCAGGGGCGGCAGGAAACACCATATATTTT.

The chain links TRBV19 to TRBJ1-5, with D possibly TRBD1 on 6 matching bases. In germline, CDR1 is LNHDA, CDR2 SQIVND (reference sequence). This CDR3 is built from 13 residues. Trimming took 8 bases from V and 5 from J, leaving 13 bases between them. The CDR3 DNA follows: TGTGCCAGTCATGGGGGCAGGGATCAGCCCCAGCATTTT. Translating it yields CASHGGRDQPQHF.

In its sample, this clone was seen a few times. This chain's CDR3 is CASSPGWGVSQPQHF. The CDR3 nucleotides are TGCGCCAGCAGCCCCGGCTGGGGGGTCTCTCAGCCCCAGCATTTT. The J gene is TRBJ1-5, the V gene TRBV4-1; the D gene is possibly TRBD1 (5 bases). Germline CDR1 reads MGHRA; CDR2 reads YSYEKL. The CDR3 totals 15 residues. Trimming pared 4 bases from V and 6 bases from J, leaving 16 bases between.

CDR3 residues: CASSLGWATGAPGLGGYTF. The CDR3 DNA reads as TGTGCCAGCAGCTTAGGCTGGGCGACAGGGGCCCCCGGGCTGGGGGGCTACACCTTC. The chain couples TRBV7-9 to TRBJ1-2, with TRBD1 matching 8 bases. The CDR3 covers 19 residues. V shed 1 base, J shed 8 bases, and the junction held 21 bases outside the gene matches. Germline CDR1 is SEHNR and CDR2 is FQNEAQ (reference sequence).

This chain links TRBV28 with TRBJ1-3, with D unresolved. V lost 1 base and J 4 bases, leaving 11 bases between the germline ends. From germline, CDR1 is MDHEN and CDR2 SYDVKM. The CDR3 totals 15 residues. The CDR3 DNA reads as TGTGCCAGCAGTTTATCCCAACTCTTGGGAAACACCATATATTTT. This encodes CASSLSQLLGNTIYF.

This chain connects TRBV19 to TRBJ1-1, with D uncertain. The CDR3 totals 16 residues. V lost 3 bases and J lost 3, with 17 bases in between. Germline CDR1 and CDR2: LNHDA and SQIVND (reference sequence). For the CDR3, the DNA is TGTGCCAGTAGTATCTCGTCGGGCAGCGGTGACACTGAAGCTTTCTTT. Translating gives CASSISSGSGDTEAFF.

The chain joins TRBV25-1 to TRBJ1-5; possible D gene TRBD1, 5 bases. The V end lost 3 bases, the J end lost 5 bases, and 14 bases lay between the germline ends. The CDR3 covers 15 residues. Germline loops: CDR1 MGHDK, CDR2 SYGVNS. CDR3 sequence reads: CASSEQDAGDQPQHF. The CDR3 DNA is TGTGCCAGCAGTGAGCAGGACGCGGGGGATCAGCCCCAGCATTTT.

V usage is TRBV5-5 and J usage is TRBJ1-1; the D gene is possibly TRBD1 (6 bases). CDR3 size: 14 residues. Germline CDR1 and CDR2: SGHKS and YYEKEE (reference sequence). Trimming cost V 5 bases and J 4 bases, with 15 bases left between them. CDR3 sequence: CASSFAGVGTEAFF. The CDR3 DNA reads as TGTGCCAGCAGTTTTGCAGGGGTTGGCACTGAAGCTTTCTTT.

This sequence joins TRBV27 and TRBJ2-1; D may be TRBD1 (5 bases). Germline-derived CDR1 and CDR2 are MNHEY and SMNVEV (reference sequence). The CDR3 covers 19 residues. V was pared by 3 bases and J by 6 bases, with 27 bases between. CDR3 sequence reads: CASSFVMGFSGQAINEQFF. CDR3 coding DNA: TGTGCCAGCAGTTTTGTCATGGGATTCTCAGGGCAGGCGATCAATGAGCAGTTCTTC.

This chain connects TRBV13 to TRBJ1-1; D is uncertain. Trimming removed 0 bases from V and 5 bases from J, with 10 bases in between. Germline CDR1 PRHDT, CDR2 FYEKMQ (reference sequence). The CDR3 consists of 14 residues. The CDR3 DNA sequence: TGTGCCAGCAGCTTAGGTACGGACTGGACTGAAGCTTTCTTT. The encoded protein is CASSLGTDWTEAFF.

The chain carries TRBV5-6 and TRBJ2-7, with D hard to call. V was pared by 4 bases and J by 0 bases, with 11 bases between. The CDR3 runs to 14 residues. Germline V gives CDR1 SGHDT, CDR2 YYEEEE. The CDR3 loop is CASSPVENSYEQYF. DNA of the CDR3: TGTGCCAGCAGCCCGGTGGAGAACTCCTACGAGCAGTACTTC.

The chain employs TRBV27 and TRBJ1-2; 11 nucleotides match TRBD1. The CDR3 runs 17 residues. Trimming cost V 6 bases and J 2 bases; bases outside gene matches: 11. The germline gives CDR1 MNHEY, CDR2 SMNVEV (reference sequence). The CDR3 DNA follows: TGTGCCAGCAGAGGGGGGACAGGGGGGATTACGAACTATGGCTACACCTTC. Amino acid sequence: CASRGGTGGITNYGYTF.